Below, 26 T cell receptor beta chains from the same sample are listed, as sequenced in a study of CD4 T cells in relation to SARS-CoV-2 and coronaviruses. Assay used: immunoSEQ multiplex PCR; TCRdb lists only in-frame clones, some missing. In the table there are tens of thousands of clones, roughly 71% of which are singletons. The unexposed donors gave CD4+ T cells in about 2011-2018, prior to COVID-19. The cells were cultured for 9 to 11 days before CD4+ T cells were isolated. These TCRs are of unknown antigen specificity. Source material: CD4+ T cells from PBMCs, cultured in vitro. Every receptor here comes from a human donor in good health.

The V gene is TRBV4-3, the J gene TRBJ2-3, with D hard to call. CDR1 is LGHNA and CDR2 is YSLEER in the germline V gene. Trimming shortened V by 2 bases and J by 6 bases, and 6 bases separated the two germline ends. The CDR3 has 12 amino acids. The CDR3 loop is CASSQRPDTQYF. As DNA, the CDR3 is TGCGCCAGCAGCCAACGACCCGATACGCAGTATTTT.

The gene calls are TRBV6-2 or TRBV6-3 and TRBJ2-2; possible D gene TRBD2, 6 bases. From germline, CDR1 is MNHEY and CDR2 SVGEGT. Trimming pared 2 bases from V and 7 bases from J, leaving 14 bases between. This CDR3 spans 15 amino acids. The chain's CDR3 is CASSYQGGAGGELFF. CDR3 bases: TGTGCCAGCAGTTACCAGGGCGGGGCGGGCGGGGAGCTGTTTTTT.

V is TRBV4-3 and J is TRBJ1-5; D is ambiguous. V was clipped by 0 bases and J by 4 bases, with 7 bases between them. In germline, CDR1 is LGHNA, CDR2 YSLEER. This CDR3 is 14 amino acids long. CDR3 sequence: CASSQEVWNQPQHF. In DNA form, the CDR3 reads TGCGCCAGCAGCCAAGAAGTTTGGAATCAGCCCCAGCATTTT.

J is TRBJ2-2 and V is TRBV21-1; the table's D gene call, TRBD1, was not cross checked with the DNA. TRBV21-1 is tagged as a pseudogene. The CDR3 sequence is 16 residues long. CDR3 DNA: TGTGCCAGCAGCAAGCTTTTAGGGGGCCCCACCGGGGAGCTGTTTTTT. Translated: CASSKLLGGPTGELFF.

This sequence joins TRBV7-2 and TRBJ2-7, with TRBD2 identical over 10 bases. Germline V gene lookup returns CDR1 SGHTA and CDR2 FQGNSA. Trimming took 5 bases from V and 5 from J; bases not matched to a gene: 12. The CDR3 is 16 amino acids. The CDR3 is CASSPPWSGGGHEQYF. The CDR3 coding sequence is TGTGCCAGCAGCCCCCCCTGGAGCGGGGGGGGCCACGAGCAGTACTTC.

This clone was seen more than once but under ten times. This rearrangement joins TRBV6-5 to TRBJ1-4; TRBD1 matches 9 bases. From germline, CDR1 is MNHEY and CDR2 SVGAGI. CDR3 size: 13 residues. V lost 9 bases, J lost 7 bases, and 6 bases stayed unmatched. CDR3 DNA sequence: TGTGCCAGTCGGGACAGGGTTGGTGAAAAACTGTTTTTT. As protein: CASRDRVGEKLFF.

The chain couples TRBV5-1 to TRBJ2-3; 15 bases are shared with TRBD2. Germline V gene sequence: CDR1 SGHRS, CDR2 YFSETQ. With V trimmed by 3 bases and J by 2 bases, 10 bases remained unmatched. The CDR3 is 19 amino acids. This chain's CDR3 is CASSSVGTSGRSPTDTQYF. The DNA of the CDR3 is TGCGCCAGCAGCTCGGTCGGGACTAGCGGGAGGTCTCCCACAGATACGCAGTATTTT.

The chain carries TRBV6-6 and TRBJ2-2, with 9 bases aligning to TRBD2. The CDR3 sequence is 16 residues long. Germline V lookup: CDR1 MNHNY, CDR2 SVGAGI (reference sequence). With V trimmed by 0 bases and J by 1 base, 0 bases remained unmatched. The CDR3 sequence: CASSYSSGGNTGELFF. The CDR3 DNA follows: TGTGCCAGCAGTTACTCTAGCGGGGGGAACACCGGGGAGCTGTTTTTT.

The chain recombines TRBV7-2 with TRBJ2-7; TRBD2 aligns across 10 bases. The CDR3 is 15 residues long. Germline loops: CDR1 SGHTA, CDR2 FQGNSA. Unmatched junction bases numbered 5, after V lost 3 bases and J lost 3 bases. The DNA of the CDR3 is TGTGCCAGCAGCTTTGGAGCGGGAGGGGTCTACGAGCAGTACTTC. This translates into CASSFGAGGVYEQYF.

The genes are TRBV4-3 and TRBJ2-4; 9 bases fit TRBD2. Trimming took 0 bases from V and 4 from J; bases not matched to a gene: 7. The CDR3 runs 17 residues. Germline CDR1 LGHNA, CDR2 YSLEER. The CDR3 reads CASSQDFGLATKNIQYF. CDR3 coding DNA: TGCGCCAGCAGCCAAGATTTCGGACTAGCGACGAAAAACATTCAGTACTTC.

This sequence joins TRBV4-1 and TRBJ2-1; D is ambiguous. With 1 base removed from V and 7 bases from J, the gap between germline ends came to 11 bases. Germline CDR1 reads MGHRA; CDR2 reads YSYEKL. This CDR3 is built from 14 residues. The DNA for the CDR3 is TGCGCCAGCAGCCAAGTCTCGCGCCGGAATGAGCAGTTCTTC. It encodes CASSQVSRRNEQFF.

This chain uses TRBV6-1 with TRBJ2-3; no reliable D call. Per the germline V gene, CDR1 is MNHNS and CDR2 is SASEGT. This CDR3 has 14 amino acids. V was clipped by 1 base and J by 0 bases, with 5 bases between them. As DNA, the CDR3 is TGTGCCAGCAGTGAAGGCAGGAGCACAGATACGCAGTATTTT. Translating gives CASSEGRSTDTQYF.

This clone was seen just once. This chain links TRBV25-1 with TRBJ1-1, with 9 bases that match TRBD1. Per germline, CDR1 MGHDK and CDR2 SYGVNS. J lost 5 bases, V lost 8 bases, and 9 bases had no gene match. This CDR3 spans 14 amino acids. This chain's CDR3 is CASSQGAGYTEAFF. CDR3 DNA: TGTGCCAGCTCACAGGGGGCAGGGTATACTGAAGCTTTCTTT.

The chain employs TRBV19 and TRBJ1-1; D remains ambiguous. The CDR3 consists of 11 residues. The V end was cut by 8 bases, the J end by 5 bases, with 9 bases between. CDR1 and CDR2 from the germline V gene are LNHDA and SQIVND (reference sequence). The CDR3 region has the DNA TGTGCCAGTGGTTATAGGACTGAAGCTTTCTTT. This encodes CASGYRTEAFF.

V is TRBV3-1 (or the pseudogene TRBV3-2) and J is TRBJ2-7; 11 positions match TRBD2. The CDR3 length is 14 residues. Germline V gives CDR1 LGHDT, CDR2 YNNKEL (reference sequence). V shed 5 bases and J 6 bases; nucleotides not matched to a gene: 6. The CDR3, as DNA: TGTGCCAGCAGCGATAGCGGGAGGGGGGGCGAGCAGTACTTC. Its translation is CASSDSGRGGEQYF.

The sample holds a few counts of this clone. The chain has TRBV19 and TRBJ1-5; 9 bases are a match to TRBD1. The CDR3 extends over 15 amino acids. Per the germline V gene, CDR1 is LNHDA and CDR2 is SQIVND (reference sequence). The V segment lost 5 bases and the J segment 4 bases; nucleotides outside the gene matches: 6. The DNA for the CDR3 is TGTGCCAGTAGTGGCACAGGGGGCAGGAATCAGCCCCAGCATTTT. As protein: CASSGTGGRNQPQHF.

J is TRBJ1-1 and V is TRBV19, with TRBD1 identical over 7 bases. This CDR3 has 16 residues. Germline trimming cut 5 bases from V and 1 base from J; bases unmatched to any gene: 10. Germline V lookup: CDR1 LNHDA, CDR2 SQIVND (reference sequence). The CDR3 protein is CASSFPEGAENTEAFF. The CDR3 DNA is TGTGCCAGTAGTTTCCCGGAGGGGGCCGAGAACACTGAAGCTTTCTTT.

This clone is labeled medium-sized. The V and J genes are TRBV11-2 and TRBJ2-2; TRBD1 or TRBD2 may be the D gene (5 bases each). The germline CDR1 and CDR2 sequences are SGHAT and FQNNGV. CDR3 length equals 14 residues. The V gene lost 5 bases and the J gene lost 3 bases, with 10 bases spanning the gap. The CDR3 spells CASSTGTYTGELFF. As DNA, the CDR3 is TGTGCCAGCAGCACCGGGACCTACACCGGGGAGCTGTTTTTT.

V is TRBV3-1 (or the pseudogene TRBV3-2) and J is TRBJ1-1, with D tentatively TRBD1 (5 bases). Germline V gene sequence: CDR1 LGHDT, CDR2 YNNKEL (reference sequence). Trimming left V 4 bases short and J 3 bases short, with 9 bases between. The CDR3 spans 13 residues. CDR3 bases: TGTGCCAGCAGCCGAGGGGCCGACACTGAAGCTTTCTTT. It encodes CASSRGADTEAFF.

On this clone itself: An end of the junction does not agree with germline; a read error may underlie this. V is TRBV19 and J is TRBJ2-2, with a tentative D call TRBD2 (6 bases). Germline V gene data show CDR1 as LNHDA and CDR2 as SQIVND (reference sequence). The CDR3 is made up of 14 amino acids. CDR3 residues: CASSELAKTGELFF. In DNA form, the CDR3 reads TGTGCCAGTAGTGAGCTAGCGAAGACCGGGGAGCTGTTTTTT.

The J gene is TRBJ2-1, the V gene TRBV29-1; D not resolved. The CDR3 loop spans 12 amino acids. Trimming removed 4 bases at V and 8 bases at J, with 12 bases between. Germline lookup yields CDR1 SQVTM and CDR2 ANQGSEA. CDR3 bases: TGCAGCGTTGGAATTCAGACCGATGAGCAGTTCTTC. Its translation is CSVGIQTDEQFF.

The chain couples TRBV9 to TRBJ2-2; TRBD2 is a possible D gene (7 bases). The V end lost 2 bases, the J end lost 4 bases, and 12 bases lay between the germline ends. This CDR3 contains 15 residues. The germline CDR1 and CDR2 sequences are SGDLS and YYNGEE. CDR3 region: CASSVLRGPTGELFF. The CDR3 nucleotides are TGTGCCAGCAGCGTCTTGCGGGGGCCCACCGGGGAGCTGTTTTTT. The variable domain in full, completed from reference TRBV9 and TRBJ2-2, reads DSGVTQTPKHLITATGQRVTLRCSPRSGDLSVYWYQQSLDQGLQFLIQYYNGEERAKGNILERFSAQQFPDLHSELNLSSLELGDSALYFCASSVLRGPTGELFFGEGSRLTVL.

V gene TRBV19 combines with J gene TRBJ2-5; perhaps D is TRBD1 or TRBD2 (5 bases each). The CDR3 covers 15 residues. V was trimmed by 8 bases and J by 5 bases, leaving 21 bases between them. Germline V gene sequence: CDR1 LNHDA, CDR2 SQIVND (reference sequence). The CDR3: CASSSPGPLGETQYF. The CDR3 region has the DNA TGTGCCAGTTCCTCGCCGGGGCCCCTGGGGGAGACCCAGTACTTC.

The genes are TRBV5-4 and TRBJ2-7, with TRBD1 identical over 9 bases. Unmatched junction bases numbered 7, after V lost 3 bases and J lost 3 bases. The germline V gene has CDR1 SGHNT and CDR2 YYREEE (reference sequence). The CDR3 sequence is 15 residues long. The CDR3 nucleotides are TGTGCCAGCAGCTCCTTGGGGACAGGGCTCTACGAGCAGTACTTC. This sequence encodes CASSSLGTGLYEQYF.

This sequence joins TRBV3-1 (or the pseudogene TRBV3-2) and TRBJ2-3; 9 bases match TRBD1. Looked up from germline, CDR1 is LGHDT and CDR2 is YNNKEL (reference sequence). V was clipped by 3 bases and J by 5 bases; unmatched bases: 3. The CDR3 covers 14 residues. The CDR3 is CASSQGQGRDTQYF. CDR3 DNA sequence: TGTGCCAGCAGCCAGGGACAGGGAAGAGATACGCAGTATTTT.

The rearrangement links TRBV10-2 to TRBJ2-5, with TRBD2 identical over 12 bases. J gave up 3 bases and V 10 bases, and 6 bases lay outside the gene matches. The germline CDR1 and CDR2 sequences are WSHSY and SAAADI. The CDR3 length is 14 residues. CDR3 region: CATQLAGGKETQYF. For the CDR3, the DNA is TGCGCCACCCAGCTAGCGGGGGGGAAAGAGACCCAGTACTTC.